This T cell receptor (beta chain) was observed in a study of spatial heterogeneity in lung cancer. Overall study context: 72 TRACERx patients with early, untreated non-small cell lung cancer donated samples. Those follow-up PBMC samples that were available underwent sequencing, at a median interval of around 23 months following resection. Each distinct TCR and UMI combination averaged more than ten appearances in raw reads.

Time point described: blood at routine non-recurrence follow-up after resection. Unsorted whole RNA of tumor, nontumor lung or frozen PBMC was sequenced. Unique molecular identifiers tagged every individual TCR cDNA molecule. TCRdb fed the 5' RACE reads into MiXCR, producing one record per CDR3 protein. The sample lists about 47,000 distinct CDR3 sequences; 7.4% were seen once. The sample here was PBMCs, taken at follow-up. The source is a female donor with early-stage non-small cell lung cancer.

CDR3 bases: TGTGCCAGCAGCTTCAGGGTGGAACAGGCTAATAATTCACCCCTCCACTTT. This codes for CASSFRVEQANNSPLHF. The rearrangement links TRBV5-5 to TRBJ1-6, with D perhaps matching TRBD1 (5 bases). V was clipped by 2 bases and J by 5 bases, with 17 bases between them. From germline, CDR1 is SGHKS and CDR2 YYEKEE (reference sequence). The CDR3 totals 17 residues.